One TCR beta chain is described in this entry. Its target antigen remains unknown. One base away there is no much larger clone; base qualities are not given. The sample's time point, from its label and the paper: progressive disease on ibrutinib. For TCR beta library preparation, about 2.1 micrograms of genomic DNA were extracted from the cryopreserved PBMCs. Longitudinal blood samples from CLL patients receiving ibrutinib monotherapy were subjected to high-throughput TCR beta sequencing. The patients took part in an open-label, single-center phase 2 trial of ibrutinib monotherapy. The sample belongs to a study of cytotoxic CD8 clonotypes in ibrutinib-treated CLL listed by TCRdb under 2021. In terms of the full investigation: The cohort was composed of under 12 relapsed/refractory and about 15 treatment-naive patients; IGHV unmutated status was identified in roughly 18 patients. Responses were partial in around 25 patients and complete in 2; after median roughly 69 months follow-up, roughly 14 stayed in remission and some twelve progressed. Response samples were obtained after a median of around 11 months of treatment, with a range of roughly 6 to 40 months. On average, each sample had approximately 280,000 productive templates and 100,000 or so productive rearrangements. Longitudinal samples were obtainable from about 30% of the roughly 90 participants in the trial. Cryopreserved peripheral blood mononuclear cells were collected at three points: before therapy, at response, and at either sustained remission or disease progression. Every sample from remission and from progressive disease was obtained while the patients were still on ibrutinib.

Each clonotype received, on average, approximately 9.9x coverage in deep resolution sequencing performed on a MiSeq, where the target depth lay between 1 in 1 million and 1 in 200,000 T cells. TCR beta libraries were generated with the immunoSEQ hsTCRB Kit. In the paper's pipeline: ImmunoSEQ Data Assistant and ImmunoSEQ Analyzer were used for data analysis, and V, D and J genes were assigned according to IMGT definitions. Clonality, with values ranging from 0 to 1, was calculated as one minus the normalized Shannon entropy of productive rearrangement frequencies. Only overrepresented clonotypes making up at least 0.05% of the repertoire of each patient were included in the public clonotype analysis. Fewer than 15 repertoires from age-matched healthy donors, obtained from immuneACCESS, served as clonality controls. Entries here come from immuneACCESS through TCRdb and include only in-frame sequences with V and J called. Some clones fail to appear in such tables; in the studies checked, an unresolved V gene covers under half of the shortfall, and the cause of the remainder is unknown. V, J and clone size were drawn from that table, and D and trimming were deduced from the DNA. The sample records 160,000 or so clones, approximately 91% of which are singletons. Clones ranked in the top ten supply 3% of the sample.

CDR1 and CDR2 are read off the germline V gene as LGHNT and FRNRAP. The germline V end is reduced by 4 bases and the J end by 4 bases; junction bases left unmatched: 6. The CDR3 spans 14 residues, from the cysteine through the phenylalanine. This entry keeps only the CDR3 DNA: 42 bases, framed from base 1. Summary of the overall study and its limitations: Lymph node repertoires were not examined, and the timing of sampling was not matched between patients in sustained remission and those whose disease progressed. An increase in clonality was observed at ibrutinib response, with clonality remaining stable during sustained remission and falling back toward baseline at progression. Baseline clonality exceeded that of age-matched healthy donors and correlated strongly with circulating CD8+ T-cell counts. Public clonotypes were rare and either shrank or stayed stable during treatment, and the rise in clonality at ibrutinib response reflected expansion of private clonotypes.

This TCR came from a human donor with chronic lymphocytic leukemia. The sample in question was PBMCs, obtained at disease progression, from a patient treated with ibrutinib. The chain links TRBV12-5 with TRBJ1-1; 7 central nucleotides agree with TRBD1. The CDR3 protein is CASGSDRETTEAFF. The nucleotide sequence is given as TGTGCTAGTGGTTCTGACAGGGAGACCACTGAAGCTTTCTTT.